This T cell receptor beta chain was identified during a study of T cells after yellow fever vaccination. About the research overall: It was SMART-Seq v4 Ultra Low Input that prepared the fractions with low cell numbers. Points from the study as a whole: Booster samples showed a return of most primary-vaccination clones (around 96% CD4, about 85% CD8).

This clonotype was detected only a few times. Its antigen is not known. One entry per CDR3 protein results from TCRdb running MiXCR on the 5' RACE reads. Counted here are some 340,000 distinct CDR3 sequences, around 10% occurring once; the ten biggest clones make up about 3%. The germline V gene has CDR1 KGHSH and CDR2 LQKENI. The V gene lost 2 bases and the J gene lost 9 bases, with 11 bases spanning the gap. This CDR3 contains 14 residues. The TCR originated in a man aged 18-30 years who received the YFV17D yellow fever vaccine. V usage is TRBV18 and J usage is TRBJ1-6; D gene unclear. The specimen was CD4+ T cells sorted from PBMCs, collected 45 days after the yellow fever booster vaccination. The CDR3 loop reads CASSPETRASPLHF. The CDR3 DNA follows: TGTGCCAGCTCACCAGAGACCCGGGCTTCACCCCTCCACTTT.